Detailed here is one T cell receptor beta chain. Antigen: not known. These data originate in a study of T cell responses to AZD1222 COVID-19 vaccine. Some clones are missing from TCRdb's copy, which holds only in-frame ones; the method was immunoSEQ multiplex PCR. Among around 150,000 clones, approximately 90% were seen once, and the ten largest hold 3% to 3.5%. Germline loops: CDR1 MGHDK, CDR2 SYGVNS. The CDR3 consists of 14 residues. The V and J ends lost 1 base and 9 bases respectively, with 13 bases between them. Study findings and constraints: In a largely white British group with more females than males, clonal diversity was possibly underestimated. Seropositive AZD1222 recipients at baseline numbered only six or seven. Spike-specific TCR breadth and depth both grew after two AZD1222 doses.

The sample consisted of peripheral blood, taken 28 days after the second AZD1222 dose. V is TRBV25-1 and J is TRBJ1-5; D unclear. This TCR came from an adult who received the AZD1222 COVID-19 vaccine. CDR3 sequence: CASSESVGLGPQHF. The CDR3 nucleotides read TGTGCCAGCAGTGAATCGGTAGGCCTGGGGCCCCAGCATTTT.